This passage covers 30 T cell receptor beta chains from one sample sequenced in a study of cytomegalovirus exposure and HLA in healthy donors. Generated by immunoSEQ multiplex PCR, the TCRdb table keeps only in-frame clones and is missing some. The sample records 100,000 to 150,000 clones, 85% to 90% being singletons. Sequences were obtained from PBMCs. The receptors stem from a woman under 30 in good health and CMV-seronegative.

V usage is TRBV6-5 and J usage is TRBJ1-6; D is undetermined. The germline V gene has CDR1 MNHEY and CDR2 SVGAGI. Trimming stripped 0 bases from V and 1 base from J, with 7 bases between. This CDR3 spans 16 amino acids. The CDR3 nucleotides are TGTGCCAGCAGTTACTCGACTTATTCCTATAATTCACCCCTCCACTTT. Protein: CASSYSTYSYNSPLHF.

Comment on this clone: The CDR3 end shows no conserved phenylalanine or tryptophan, and so a read error is likely. The DNA is left out, because the CDR3 cannot be placed on it with certainty; the CDR3 is given as TCRdb lists it. The V gene is TRBV5-1, the J gene TRBJ1-2. The CDR3 sequence runs 12 residues, both termini included. Germline CDR1 is SGHRS and CDR2 is YFSETQ. The CDR3 reads CASTGSRTAPYR.

The gene calls are TRBV4-1 and TRBJ2-2; 7 bases are a match to TRBD1. V gave up 3 bases and J gave up 1 base; unmatched junction bases: 5. The CDR3 extends over 16 amino acids. Germline V gene data show CDR1 as MGHRA and CDR2 as YSYEKL. This CDR3 is CASSQAGTVNTGELFF. CDR3 in DNA: TGCGCCAGCAGCCAGGCCGGGACAGTGAACACCGGGGAGCTGTTTTTT.

This chain uses TRBV5-1 with TRBJ2-2; the match to TRBD1 covers 7 bases. Germline CDR1 SGHRS, CDR2 YFSETQ. Losses at the gene ends were 4 bases for V and 3 bases for J; bases not matched to a gene: 9. The CDR3 loop spans 16 amino acids. CDR3 nucleotides: TGCGCCAGCAGCGTACGCTACAGGGGAGACACCGGGGAGCTGTTTTTT. This encodes CASSVRYRGDTGELFF. Looking up the rest from reference TRBV5-1 and TRBJ2-2 gives the full variable domain: KAGVTQTPRYLIKTRGQQVTLSCSPISGHRSVSWYQQTPGQGLQFLFEYFSETQRNKGNFPGRFSGRQFSNSRSEMNVSTLELGDSALYLCASSVRYRGDTGELFFGEGSRLTVL.

V is TRBV13 and J is TRBJ2-1; 8 bases align to TRBD2. The germline CDR1 and CDR2 sequences are PRHDT and FYEKMQ (reference sequence). After removal of 5 bases from V and 13 bases from J, the junction contained 10 bases not matched to a gene. This CDR3 is built from 13 residues. CDR3 protein: CASSPGLAFEQFF. The CDR3 nucleotides are TGTGCCAGCAGCCCAGGACTAGCTTTTGAACAGTTCTTC.

The chain combines TRBV10-1 with TRBJ2-7; D not certain. CDR1 and CDR2 (germline): WNHNN, SYGVQD (reference sequence). V dropped 6 bases and J dropped 3 bases, with 12 bases sitting between them. This CDR3 is built from 13 residues. CDR3 loop: CASSPRVNYEQYF. CDR3 DNA: TGCGCCAGCAGCCCACGGGTAAACTACGAGCAGTACTTC.

Only a few counts were recorded for this clone. The rearrangement uses TRBV23-1 and TRBJ1-5; TRBD1 agrees at 9 bases. Being an ORF, TRBV23-1 has a function that is uncertain. V lost 8 bases and J lost 6; bases outside the gene matches: 11. The CDR3 has 15 amino acids. CDR3 loop: CASPQRDRAVQPQHF. The CDR3 DNA reads TGCGCCAGCCCTCAACGGGACAGGGCTGTTCAGCCCCAGCATTTT.

This clone was counted between two and nine times. The chain uses TRBV5-4 and TRBJ1-5; 7 nucleotides match TRBD1. Germline V gene data show CDR1 as SGHNT and CDR2 as YYREEE (reference sequence). The trim removed 1 base at V and 5 bases at J, leaving 3 bases unmatched. The CDR3 sequence is 14 residues long. The CDR3 bases are TGTGCCAGCAGCTTGCCGGGACAGCATCAGCCCCAGCATTTT. Translation: CASSLPGQHQPQHF.

This clone was observed once. J is TRBJ2-7 and V is TRBV2; 7 bases agree with TRBD2. The CDR3 is 13 amino acids. V lost 6 bases to trimming and J lost 5 bases; unmatched junction nucleotides: 7. Germline values: CDR1 SNHLY, CDR2 FYNNEI. The CDR3 nucleotides are TGTGCCAGCAGAGTGGGGGGGGGTCACGAGCAGTACTTC. Protein product: CASRVGGGHEQYF.

V gene TRBV5-1 combines with J gene TRBJ1-6; unclear D gene. Germline assignment: CDR1 SGHRS and CDR2 YFSETQ. The CDR3 length is 15 residues. The V gene lost 4 bases and the J gene lost 0 bases, with 8 bases spanning the gap. CDR3 region: CASSPASSYNSPLHF. CDR3 bases: TGCGCCAGCAGCCCCGCTAGCTCCTATAATTCACCCCTCCACTTT.

The gene calls are TRBV4-1 and TRBJ2-2; 9 bases are shared with TRBD1. Unmatched junction bases numbered 3, after V lost 4 bases and J lost 3 bases. CDR3 size: 15 residues. CDR1 is MGHRA and CDR2 is YSYEKL in the germline V gene. CDR3 sequence (DNA): TGCGCCAGCAGCCGGGGACAGGGTTACACCGGGGAGCTGTTTTTT. Its translation is CASSRGQGYTGELFF.

This clone was seen only a few times. The genes are TRBV10-2 and TRBJ1-5; possibly TRBD1 for D (6 bases). V lost 4 bases to trimming and J lost 4 bases, with 23 bases between them. The germline V gene has CDR1 WSHSY and CDR2 SAAADI. This CDR3 spans 18 amino acids. The CDR3 bases are TGCGCCAGCAGTGCCTCGCCGACAGGAATTATGAAGAATCAGCCCCAGCATTTT. Residues: CASSASPTGIMKNQPQHF.

This clone was seen more than once but under ten times. Germline and junction disagree at one end, which may indicate a read error. The V and J genes are TRBV7-7 and TRBJ2-2; the D gene is possibly TRBD1 (6 bases). Germline values: CDR1 SSHAT, CDR2 FNYEAQ (reference sequence). This CDR3 has 17 residues. CDR3 sequence (DNA): TGTGCTAGCAGCTTAGGGGTCAGGGGAAGAAACACCGGGGAGCTGTTTTTT. Amino acid sequence: CASSLGVRGRNTGELFF.

The chain carries TRBV5-1 and TRBJ2-7; D might be TRBD2 (5 bases). The germline V gene encodes CDR1 SGHRS and CDR2 YFSETQ. This CDR3 is built from 11 residues. V was trimmed by 0 bases and J by 7 bases, leaving 5 bases between them. Written as DNA, the CDR3 is TGCGCCAGCAGCTTGGGCGGGGAGCAGTACTTC. This gives the protein CASSLGGEQYF.

The chain employs TRBV14 and TRBJ2-2; D is perhaps TRBD1 (6 bases). Germline-derived CDR1 and CDR2 are SGHDN and FVKESK. The length of the CDR3 is 14 residues. V lost 4 bases and J lost 3, with 9 bases in between. The CDR3 protein is CASSPHRDTGELFF. The CDR3 DNA follows: TGTGCCAGCAGCCCGCACAGGGACACCGGGGAGCTGTTTTTT.

The rearrangement uses TRBV5-6 and TRBJ1-6, with a tentative D call TRBD1 (5 bases). The CDR3 runs to 17 residues. Trimming removed 4 bases from V and 5 bases from J, with 19 bases in between. Germline V gene lookup returns CDR1 SGHDT and CDR2 YYEEEE. CDR3 sequence reads: CASSRAAVRQNNSPLHF. CDR3 nucleotides: TGTGCCAGCAGCCGGGCCGCCGTCCGACAGAATAATTCACCCCTCCACTTT.

The chain uses TRBV29-1 and TRBJ2-7; 10 bases match TRBD2. This CDR3 comprises 17 residues. From germline, CDR1 is SQVTM and CDR2 ANQGSEA. With V trimmed by 6 bases and J by 6 bases, 20 bases remained unmatched. The CDR3 here is CSVTSGGASAALGEQYF. The CDR3 coding sequence is TGCAGCGTGACAAGCGGGGGGGCCTCCGCGGCCCTTGGCGAGCAGTACTTC.

The chain joins TRBV14 to TRBJ1-3; tentative D call: TRBD1 (5 bases). CDR3 length: 17 residues. Germline V gene sequence: CDR1 SGHDN, CDR2 FVKESK. V was cut by 2 bases and J by 0 bases, with 14 bases left in between. The CDR3 reads CASSQYETVYSGNTIYF. The CDR3 nucleotides read TGTGCCAGCAGCCAATACGAGACAGTTTACTCTGGAAACACCATATATTTT. Supplemented by reference TRBV14 and TRBJ1-3, the full variable domain reads EAGVTQFPSHSVIEKGQTVTLRCDPISGHDNLYWYRRVMGKEIKFLLHFVKESKQDESGMPNNRFLAERTGGTYSTLKVQPAELEDSGVYFCASSQYETVYSGNTIYFGEGSWLTVV.

This clone was observed a single time. V gene TRBV6-4 combines with J gene TRBJ2-1; D is possibly TRBD1 (6 bases). V dropped 2 bases and J dropped 6 bases, with 11 bases sitting between them. CDR3 length equals 14 residues. Germline values: CDR1 MRHNA, CDR2 SNTAGT. Here the CDR3 DNA reads TGTGCCAGCAGTGACGGGGGCCGGGGCAATGAGCAGTTCTTC. Translating gives CASSDGGRGNEQFF.

The chain is built from TRBV5-1 and TRBJ2-1; 11 nucleotides match TRBD2. CDR3 size: 14 residues. Germline CDR1 and CDR2: SGHRS and YFSETQ. Trimming took 4 bases from V and 5 from J; bases not matched to a gene: 2. The DNA of the CDR3 is TGCGCCAGCAGCGGGACTAGCGGAGACAATGAGCAGTTCTTC. Protein: CASSGTSGDNEQFF.

The chain employs TRBV6-1 and TRBJ2-2, with D maybe TRBD2 (6 bases). V lost 3 bases and J 8 bases, leaving 13 bases between the germline ends. Germline assignment: CDR1 MNHNS and CDR2 SASEGT. This CDR3 has 14 amino acids. CDR3 region: CASSDLRELGELFF. The CDR3 DNA reads as TGTGCCAGCAGTGATTTGCGGGAATTGGGGGAGCTGTTTTTT.

This clone was found a few times. The V gene is TRBV6-5, the J gene TRBJ2-7, with D perhaps TRBD1 (5 bases). Germline CDR1 is MNHEY and CDR2 is SVGAGI. The CDR3 has 15 residues. Trimming pared 6 bases from V and 0 bases from J, leaving 15 bases between. CDR3 in amino acids: CASSYDSNPSYEQYF. DNA of the CDR3: TGTGCCAGCAGCTACGACAGCAACCCCTCCTACGAGCAGTACTTC.

This chain uses TRBV6-1 with TRBJ1-2; possibly TRBD1 for D (5 bases). CDR1 is MNHNS, CDR2 SASEGT, per germline. This CDR3 has 17 amino acids. Trimming stripped 2 bases from V and 6 bases from J, with 22 bases between. The CDR3 bases are TGTGCCAGCAGTGAACAACCAATTTCGAATACGGGGGATGGCTACACCTTC. Its protein is CASSEQPISNTGDGYTF.

The chain combines TRBV7-6 with TRBJ1-3, with D perhaps TRBD1 (6 bases). Trimming stripped 0 bases from V and 4 bases from J, with 13 bases between. The CDR3 covers 16 residues. Germline CDR1 SGHVS, CDR2 FNYEAQ. CDR3 region: CASSLAVRQGGNTIYF. The CDR3, as DNA: TGTGCCAGCAGCTTAGCTGTTCGGCAGGGGGGAAACACCATATATTTT.

The rearrangement uses TRBV2 and TRBJ1-1; 8 bases map to TRBD1. V lost 8 bases to trimming and J lost 11 bases; unmatched junction nucleotides: 10. Germline V gives CDR1 SNHLY, CDR2 FYNNEI. The CDR3 contains 12 residues. This CDR3 reads CASFQGARAAFF. The CDR3 bases are TGTGCCAGCTTTCAGGGGGCAAGGGCCGCTTTCTTT.

This clone was seen only a few times. This sequence joins TRBV6-4 and TRBJ2-3; 10 bases fit TRBD1. The CDR3 sequence is 15 residues long. V lost 3 bases and J lost 1; bases outside the gene matches: 1. Germline V gene sequence: CDR1 MRHNA, CDR2 SNTAGT. CDR3 in DNA: TGTGCCAGCAGTGAGACAGGGGGCGGCACAGATACGCAGTATTTT. It translates to CASSETGGGTDTQYF.

The rearrangement joins TRBV11-2 to TRBJ2-7; 9 positions agree with TRBD2. This CDR3 comprises 14 residues. Germline V gene sequence: CDR1 SGHAT, CDR2 FQNNGV. V lost 2 bases, J lost 4 bases, and 3 bases stayed unmatched. The CDR3 sequence is CASSLRTSEYEQYF. The CDR3 nucleotides are TGTGCCAGCAGCTTAAGGACTAGCGAGTACGAGCAGTACTTC.

This chain uses TRBV7-3 with TRBJ2-5; TRBD2 matches 7 bases. V gave up 4 bases and J gave up 5 bases; unmatched junction bases: 10. The CDR3 sequence is 15 residues long. Looked up from germline, CDR1 is SGHTA and CDR2 is FQGTGA. The CDR3 loop is CASSSNAGVDETQYF. CDR3 DNA sequence: TGTGCCAGCAGCTCGAACGCGGGGGTGGATGAGACCCAGTACTTC. The whole variable domain, filled in from reference TRBV7-3 and TRBJ2-5, reads GAGVSQTPSNKVTEKGKYVELRCDPISGHTALYWYRQSLGQGPEFLIYFQGTGAADDSGLPNDRFFAVRPEGSVSTLKIQRTERGDSAVYLCASSSNAGVDETQYFGPGTRLLVL.

This chain links TRBV6-1 with TRBJ1-1, with 9 bases that match TRBD1. The germline gives CDR1 MNHNS, CDR2 SASEGT. The CDR3 sequence is 15 residues long. The V and J ends lost 5 bases and 4 bases, in that order; junction bases with no gene match: 8. The CDR3 protein is CASSPPGQGVTEAFF. The CDR3 region has the DNA TGTGCCAGCAGTCCACCGGGACAGGGTGTCACTGAAGCTTTCTTT.

This clone is a singleton in its sample. The chain links TRBV5-5 to TRBJ1-5; TRBD1 agrees at 7 bases. CDR1 and CDR2 from the germline V gene are SGHKS and YYEKEE (reference sequence). Trimming removed 0 bases from V and 0 bases from J; junction bases left unmatched: 6. The CDR3 is 17 residues long. CDR3 region: CASSLVGQGVSNQPQHF. DNA of the CDR3: TGTGCCAGCAGCTTGGTTGGTCAGGGGGTTAGCAATCAGCCCCAGCATTTT.